This T cell receptor beta chain was captured by sequencing in a study of OX40 agonist ivuxolimab in advanced cancers. General study points: The study observed clonal expansion of CD4+ and CD8+ blood T cells by week 6 at 0.1 to 3.0 mg/kg.

With V trimmed by 5 bases and J by 0 bases, 7 bases remained unmatched. The CDR3 covers 16 residues. CDR1 is MNHEY, CDR2 SMNVEV, per germline (reference sequence). This clone was seen a few times. The antigen remains unidentified. Method: immunoSEQ multiplex PCR; TCRdb's copy keeps in-frame clones and lacks some. The sample includes about 19,000 clones, roughly three quarters seen only once; the top ten take approximately 18%. At cycle 4 day 1, cycle 7 day 1, and baseline, blood was sampled. The V gene is TRBV27, the J gene TRBJ2-3; 8 nucleotides line up with TRBD2. The TCR sequence derives from an adult with an advanced solid tumor such as melanoma, head and neck, liver or kidney cancer. Sample: CD4+ or CD8+ T cells sorted from blood, taken in a trial of the OX40 agonist ivuxolimab. Here the CDR3 DNA reads TGTGCCAGCAGTCCACTAGCGGCTACTAGCACAGATACGCAGTATTTT. Amino acids: CASSPLAATSTDTQYF.